The source of this T cell receptor beta chain is a study of PD-1 blockade in classical Hodgkin lymphoma. Whole-study results and caveats: Initiation of nivolumab under 1 year after ASCT led to exclusion of patients. Healthy donors were reported to have higher baseline TCR diversity than newly diagnosed patients.

Note on this clone: The target antigen is unknown. The junction differs from germline at one of its ends, possibly a read error.

Germline V gene data show CDR1 as MDHEN and CDR2 as SYDVKM. The CDR3 has 14 amino acids. With no exception, relapse followed autologous stem cell transplantation in all patients, and brentuximab vedotin exposure varied. Best outcomes ranged across complete response, partial response and progressive disease. The table came from immunoSEQ multiplex PCR; TCRdb's copy has only in-frame clones and leaves some out. This table has about 43,000 clones, 65% to 85% appearing once. The sample consisted of peripheral blood mononuclear cells (PBMCs), taken at baseline. J is TRBJ1-6 and V is TRBV28; D gene ambiguous. The TCR originated in a human donor with classical Hodgkin lymphoma. CDR3 protein: CASSLQEGLTSYYF. The CDR3 DNA follows: TGTGCCAGCAGCCTACAAGAAGGTCTCACTTCCTACTACTTT.